A single sample is the source of the 29 T cell receptor beta chains below, sequenced in a study of shared clonotypes between healthy human individuals. Assay: immunoSEQ multiplex PCR; the TCRdb copy retains only in-frame clones and omits some. The table has about 2.4 million clones, roughly 93% seen once; the top ten hold 0.36%. Sequencing was carried out using naive CD4+ T cells from PBMCs. Sample subset: CD45RA+ positively selected. The receptor set was obtained from a man aged 18 to 35 in good health. Some clones in this sample may be carry-over from other donors' samples.

CDR3 DNA sequence: TGTGCCAGCTGCTCATCAGGAGGCACTGAAGCTTTCTTT. It specifies CASCSSGGTEAFF. This chain connects TRBV2 to TRBJ1-1; D gene uncertain. This CDR3 is 13 amino acids long. The V gene lost 8 bases and the J gene lost 4 bases, with 14 bases spanning the gap. Germline V CDR1 and CDR2: SNHLY, FYNNEI.

The chain is built from TRBV10-3 and TRBJ2-2, with TRBD1 matching over 10 bases. Per germline, CDR1 ENHRY and CDR2 SYGVKD. V was pared by 0 bases and J by 5 bases, with 6 bases of the junction left unmatched. The CDR3 sequence is 17 residues long. CDR3 amino acids: CAISESDRGQLTGELFF. As DNA, the CDR3 is TGTGCCATCAGTGAGTCCGACAGGGGGCAGTTAACCGGGGAGCTGTTTTTT.

The V call is TRBV28, the J call TRBJ1-5; 7 positions agree with TRBD1. CDR3 size: 15 residues. Germline lookup yields CDR1 MDHEN and CDR2 SYDVKM. With 6 bases clipped from V and 2 bases from J, the junction kept 7 bases outside the gene matches. The CDR3 loop is CASSLGQARNQPQHF. In nucleotides, the CDR3 is TGTGCCAGCAGCCTAGGACAGGCGCGCAATCAGCCCCAGCATTTT.

The chain combines TRBV6-1 with TRBJ1-2; possibly TRBD1 for D (5 bases). V lost 6 bases and J lost 5, with 7 bases in between. CDR1 and CDR2 from the germline V gene are MNHNS and SASEGT. The CDR3 is 11 amino acids. This CDR3 is CASRDNYGYTF. Written as DNA, the CDR3 is TGTGCCAGCAGGGACAATTATGGCTACACCTTC.

The J gene is TRBJ2-2, the V gene TRBV4-1; D perhaps matches TRBD2 (5 bases). Germline CDR1 MGHRA, CDR2 YSYEKL. This CDR3 is built from 14 residues. V was shortened by 0 bases and J by 8 bases, with 10 bases between the two germline ends. The CDR3: CASSQDERLGELFF. The CDR3 bases are TGCGCCAGCAGCCAAGATGAGCGGTTGGGGGAGCTGTTTTTT.

The V call is TRBV7-2, the J call TRBJ2-4; D ambiguous. This CDR3 has 14 residues. Germline V lookup: CDR1 SGHTA, CDR2 FQGNSA. Trimming left V 5 bases short and J 0 bases short, with 8 bases between. CDR3: CASSRVLAKNIQYF. The DNA of the CDR3 is TGTGCCAGCAGCAGAGTACTAGCCAAAAACATTCAGTACTTC.

The chain uses TRBV6-5 and TRBJ2-7; 8 nucleotides line up with TRBD2. The junction had 8 bases not matched to a gene; V was cut back by 7 bases and J by 9 bases. From germline, CDR1 is MNHEY and CDR2 SVGAGI. The CDR3 loop spans 12 amino acids. The DNA of the CDR3 is TGTGCCAGCAAAGGCGGGGGGCGTAGGCAGTACTTC. It translates to CASKGGGRRQYF.

A few counts support this clone. The chain joins TRBV30 to TRBJ1-1, with 8 bases that match TRBD1. CDR1 is GTSNPN and CDR2 is SVGIG in the germline V gene (reference sequence). The CDR3 runs to 11 residues. Unmatched junction bases numbered 5, after V lost 4 bases and J lost 10 bases. CDR3 residues: CAWTKDRGAFF. The CDR3 DNA is TGTGCCTGGACCAAAGACAGGGGAGCTTTCTTT. The full variable domain, in which reference TRBV30 and TRBJ1-1 provide the parts outside the CDR3, is SQTIHQWPATLVQPVGSPLSLECTVEGTSNPNLYWYRQAAGRGLQLLFYSVGIGQISSEVPQNLSASRPQDRQFILSSKKLLLSDSGFYLCAWTKDRGAFFGQGTRLTVV.

This clone has just one count. This sample also contains other DNA sequences that code for the same CDR3. The chain couples TRBV9 to TRBJ2-7; TRBD2 matches 7 bases. CDR3 length: 13 amino acids. J lost 5 bases, V lost 0 bases, and 2 bases had no gene match. Germline V CDR1 and CDR2: SGDLS, YYNGEE. The CDR3 is CASSVGGRNEQYF. The CDR3 bases are TGTGCCAGCAGCGTAGGCGGGAGAAACGAGCAGTACTTC.

On this clone itself: This sample includes further DNA sequences coding for the same CDR3. The rearrangement links TRBV7-2 to TRBJ2-7; D may be TRBD1 (6 bases). The germline V gene has CDR1 SGHTA and CDR2 FQGNSA. The CDR3 contains 14 residues. Deletions cut 2 bases from V and 1 base from J, with 9 bases between. The CDR3 region is CASSLTGRSYEQYF. The DNA of the CDR3 is TGTGCCAGCAGCTTAACAGGGCGGTCCTACGAGCAGTACTTC.

The CDR3 DNA is TGTGCCAGCAGTTCCCCACGGGGGCTCTACGAGCAGTACTTC. Its translation is CASSSPRGLYEQYF. The V gene is TRBV28, the J gene TRBJ2-7; D tentatively reads TRBD1 or TRBD2 (6 bases each). The length of the CDR3 is 14 residues. Germline V gene lookup returns CDR1 MDHEN and CDR2 SYDVKM. The V gene lost 4 bases and the J gene lost 3 bases, with 13 bases spanning the gap.

This clone has a handful of counts. The rearrangement uses TRBV28 and TRBJ1-3, with D possibly matching TRBD1 (5 bases). Germline assignment: CDR1 MDHEN and CDR2 SYDVKM. This CDR3 is 15 amino acids long. V dropped 5 bases and J dropped 7 bases, with 18 bases sitting between them. The CDR3 bases are TGTGCCAGCAGTCCACGGGACGGCCGTCCGAACACCATATATTTT. Translation: CASSPRDGRPNTIYF.

V is TRBV5-1 and J is TRBJ2-1; 9 bases are a match to TRBD2. This CDR3 spans 14 amino acids. Germline loops: CDR1 SGHRS, CDR2 YFSETQ. V lost 4 bases, J lost 9 bases, and 8 bases stayed unmatched. CDR3 amino acids: CASSIGTSSSEQFF. In nucleotides, the CDR3 is TGCGCCAGCAGCATCGGGACTAGCTCTAGTGAGCAGTTCTTC.

The chain recombines TRBV5-4 with TRBJ1-6; D ambiguous. Between the trimmed V and J ends, which lost 0 bases and 8 bases, there was a span of 6 bases. The CDR3 sequence is 13 residues long. From germline, CDR1 is SGHNT and CDR2 YYREEE (reference sequence). DNA of the CDR3: TGTGCCAGCAGCTTGGCCCGGGATTCACCCCTCCACTTT. As protein: CASSLARDSPLHF.

This rearrangement joins TRBV6-1 to TRBJ1-2, with D unclear. Germline loops: CDR1 MNHNS, CDR2 SASEGT. Trimming shortened V by 3 bases and J by 4 bases, and 15 bases separated the two germline ends. The CDR3 totals 15 residues. The CDR3 region is CASSDNGLSLYGYTF. DNA for the CDR3: TGTGCCAGCAGTGATAATGGACTGAGCCTCTATGGCTACACCTTC.

The gene calls are TRBV30 and TRBJ2-1, with D unresolved. The germline CDR1 and CDR2 sequences are GTSNPN and SVGIG (reference sequence). The germline V and J ends were trimmed by 1 base and 8 bases, with 6 bases remaining between them. This CDR3 has 11 residues. As DNA, the CDR3 is TGTGCCTGGAGTGGATTCTATGAGCAGTTCTTC. Protein product: CAWSGFYEQFF. The full variable domain, its missing parts supplied by reference TRBV30 and TRBJ2-1, is SQTIHQWPATLVQPVGSPLSLECTVEGTSNPNLYWYRQAAGRGLQLLFYSVGIGQISSEVPQNLSASRPQDRQFILSSKKLLLSDSGFYLCAWSGFYEQFFGPGTRLTVL.

This clone was counted a single time. This chain connects TRBV19 to TRBJ1-5; D remains ambiguous. Germline loops: CDR1 LNHDA, CDR2 SQIVND (reference sequence). V was trimmed by 5 bases and J by 4 bases, leaving 18 bases between them. The CDR3 is made up of 16 amino acids. The DNA of the CDR3 is TGTGCCAGTAGTCCCCCCCCCGGGCACCTTAATCAGCCCCAGCATTTT. Translating it yields CASSPPPGHLNQPQHF. Full variable domain (outside the CDR3, taken from reference TRBV19 and TRBJ1-5): DGGITQSPKYLFRKEGQNVTLSCEQNLNHDAMYWYRQDPGQGLRLIYYSQIVNDFQKGDIAEGYSVSREKKESFPLTVTSAQKNPTAFYLCASSPPPGHLNQPQHFGDGTRLSIL.

This rearrangement joins TRBV30 to TRBJ1-4; a possible D gene is TRBD1 (6 bases). Trimming removed 2 bases from V and 8 bases from J, with 12 bases in between. The germline CDR1 and CDR2 sequences are GTSNPN and SVGIG (reference sequence). CDR3 length equals 13 residues. This CDR3 reads CAWSPQGYEKLFF. As DNA, the CDR3 is TGTGCCTGGAGTCCACAGGGTTACGAAAAACTGTTTTTT.

The V call is TRBV13, the J call TRBJ2-7, with D tentatively TRBD1 (6 bases). The CDR3 has 18 amino acids. Trimming shortened V by 4 bases and J by 4 bases, and 26 bases separated the two germline ends. Germline values: CDR1 PRHDT, CDR2 FYEKMQ (reference sequence). This chain's CDR3 is CASSSEGVGAKGTYEQYF. As DNA, the CDR3 is TGTGCCAGCAGCTCAGAGGGGGTAGGCGCGAAGGGCACTTACGAGCAGTACTTC. The full variable domain, its missing parts supplied by reference TRBV13 and TRBJ2-7, is AAGVIQSPRHLIKEKRETATLKCYPIPRHDTVYWYQQGPGQDPQFLISFYEKMQSDKGSIPDRFSAQQFSDYHSELNMSSLELGDSALYFCASSSEGVGAKGTYEQYFGPGTRLTVT.

In its sample, this clone was seen once. In nucleotides, the CDR3 is TGTGCCAGCAGCCGTCGAGAGGGGAAAGCTTTCTTT. This codes for CASSRREGKAFF. This chain connects TRBV11-3 to TRBJ1-1; D possibly corresponds to TRBD1 (5 bases). Deletions cut 5 bases from V and 9 bases from J, with 13 bases between. CDR1 and CDR2 (germline): SGHNT, YENEEA. The CDR3 covers 12 residues.

The rearrangement uses TRBV11-3 and TRBJ2-3; no firm D call. The CDR3 is 13 residues long. V lost 1 base, J lost 5 bases, and 7 bases lay in between. Germline CDR1 SGHNT, CDR2 YENEEA. The CDR3, as DNA: TGTGCCAGCAGCTTAGGTTCGGAAGATACGCAGTATTTT. It is translated as CASSLGSEDTQYF.

This rearrangement joins TRBV5-1 to TRBJ1-2; the match to TRBD1 covers 11 bases. The J segment lost 5 bases and the V segment lost 4 bases, leaving 4 bases of the junction unmatched. This CDR3 spans 14 amino acids. The germline V gene has CDR1 SGHRS and CDR2 YFSETQ. CDR3 sequence (DNA): TGCGCCAGCAGCGGACAGGGGGCTGGGTATGGCTACACCTTC. As protein: CASSGQGAGYGYTF.

The chain uses TRBV23-1 and TRBJ1-4, with unresolved D. TRBV23-1 is annotated as an ORF whose role is uncertain. The CDR3 is made up of 18 amino acids. Trimming stripped 1 base from V and 3 bases from J, with 18 bases between. CDR3 amino acids: CASSQWLRGIYPNEKLFF. The CDR3 nucleotides read TGCGCCAGCAGTCAATGGTTAAGAGGAATCTACCCTAATGAAAAACTGTTTTTT.

This clone has more than one count but fewer than ten. The sample contains more than one DNA sequence encoding this CDR3. The rearrangement uses TRBV7-9 and TRBJ1-5, with D unclear. V lost 2 bases to trimming and J lost 4 bases, with 3 bases between them. Germline V gene data show CDR1 as SEHNR and CDR2 as FQNEAQ (reference sequence). This CDR3 has 12 amino acids. CDR3 DNA sequence: TGTGCCAGCAGCTTATCTAATCAGCCCCAGCATTTT. Residues: CASSLSNQPQHF.

This rearrangement joins TRBV27 to TRBJ2-7, with 9 bases matching TRBD1. The CDR3 runs to 15 residues. Germline V gene data show CDR1 as MNHEY and CDR2 as SMNVEV (reference sequence). With 6 bases clipped from V and 4 bases from J, the junction kept 10 bases outside the gene matches. CDR3 coding DNA: TGTGCCAGCAGCCCCGGGACAGGGTTTCCGTACGAGCAGTACTTC. It codes for CASSPGTGFPYEQYF.

The genes are TRBV19 and TRBJ2-2; 9 bases map to TRBD2. Germline-derived CDR1 and CDR2 are LNHDA and SQIVND (reference sequence). This CDR3 comprises 16 residues. V shed 5 bases and J 3 bases; nucleotides not matched to a gene: 7. CDR3 nucleotides: TGTGCCAGTAGTCGTCGGTTAGCGGGGGACACCGGGGAGCTGTTTTTT. Protein product: CASSRRLAGDTGELFF.

The chain employs TRBV28 and TRBJ2-5; the D is unclear. The CDR3 spans 14 residues. V was cut by 3 bases and J by 7 bases, with 15 bases left in between. CDR1 is MDHEN, CDR2 SYDVKM, per germline. Here the CDR3 reads CASSFLANSGTQYF. The CDR3 coding sequence is TGTGCCAGCAGTTTCCTGGCTAATTCGGGGACCCAGTACTTC.

This clone was counted a single time. The CDR3 coding sequence is TGTGCCAGTAGTCCAGGGGTCAGGCTCGAGCAGTACTTC. Protein: CASSPGVRLEQYF. The gene calls are TRBV19 and TRBJ2-7; D possibly corresponds to TRBD1 (6 bases). Germline-derived CDR1 and CDR2 are LNHDA and SQIVND (reference sequence). This CDR3 has 13 residues. V lost 5 bases to trimming and J lost 6 bases, with 14 bases between them.

This chain links TRBV28 with TRBJ2-7; no definite D call. V was pared by 7 bases and J by 5 bases, with 12 bases between. Germline assignment: CDR1 MDHEN and CDR2 SYDVKM. The CDR3 is 12 residues long. This CDR3 is CASTTWRDEQYF. The CDR3 coding sequence is TGTGCCAGCACAACCTGGCGCGACGAGCAGTACTTC.